This TCR beta chain was documented in a study of vaccination and CD4 T cells after COVID-19. Overall study findings and caveats: For convalescent patients, 304 of the 307 vaccine-specific clones analyzed were classified as spike mono-reactive.

As to treatment: approximately nine-day PBMC culture with coronavirus spike peptide pools or control peptides (ViraFEST assay). First, ViraFEST expanded antigen-specific T cells with peptide pools, and next it sequenced the TCRs. With around 9.2 ug/ml peptide pools and roughly 9.2 IU/ml IL-2, PBMCs were cultured at some 2 million per well. This clonotype has just a few counts. Its antigen is unidentified. At the Johns Hopkins FTIC core, DNA taken from cultured CD4+ T cells was sequenced by way of the Oncomine TCR Beta short-read assay. One entry per CDR3 protein results from TCRdb running MiXCR on the PCR reads. The sample has under 20,000 distinct CDR3 sequences; around 46% are singletons. The CDR3 is 15 residues long. The germline CDR1 and CDR2 sequences are MNHEY and SVGEGT. J lost 3 bases, V lost 2 bases, and 4 bases had no gene match.

The source is a human donor who had recovered from COVID-19. V gene TRBV6-2 or TRBV6-3 combines with J gene TRBJ2-3, with 8 bases identical to TRBD2. This specimen consisted of CD4+ T cells from blood, cultured in vitro, obtained after SARS-CoV-2 vaccination. CDR3 sequence (DNA): TGTGCCAGCAGTTACCGTGGACTAGCAACAGATACGCAGTATTTT. Protein product: CASSYRGLATDTQYF.